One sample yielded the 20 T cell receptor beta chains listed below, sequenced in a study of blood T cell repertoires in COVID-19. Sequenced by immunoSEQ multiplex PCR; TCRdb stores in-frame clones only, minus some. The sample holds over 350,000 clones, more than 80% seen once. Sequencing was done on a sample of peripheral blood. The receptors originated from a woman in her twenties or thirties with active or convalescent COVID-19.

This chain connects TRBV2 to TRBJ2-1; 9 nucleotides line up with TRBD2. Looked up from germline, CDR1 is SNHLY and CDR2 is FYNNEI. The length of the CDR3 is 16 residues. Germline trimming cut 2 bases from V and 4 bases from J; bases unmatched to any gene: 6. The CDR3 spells CASSERGLAGYNEQFF. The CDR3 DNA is TGTGCCAGCAGTGAAAGGGGACTAGCCGGATACAATGAGCAGTTCTTC.

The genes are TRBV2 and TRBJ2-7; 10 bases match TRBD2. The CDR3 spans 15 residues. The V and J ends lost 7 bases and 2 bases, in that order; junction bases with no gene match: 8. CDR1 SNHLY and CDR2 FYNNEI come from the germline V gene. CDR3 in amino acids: CASILSGGGPYEQYF. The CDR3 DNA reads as TGTGCCAGCATCCTCAGCGGGGGGGGACCCTACGAGCAGTACTTC.

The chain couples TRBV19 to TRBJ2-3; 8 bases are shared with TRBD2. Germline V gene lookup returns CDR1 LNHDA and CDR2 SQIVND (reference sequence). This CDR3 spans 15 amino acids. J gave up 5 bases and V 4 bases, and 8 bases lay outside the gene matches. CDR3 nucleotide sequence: TGTGCCAGTAGTACCACCGGGGGGGCGGGAGATACGCAGTATTTT. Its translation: CASSTTGGAGDTQYF.

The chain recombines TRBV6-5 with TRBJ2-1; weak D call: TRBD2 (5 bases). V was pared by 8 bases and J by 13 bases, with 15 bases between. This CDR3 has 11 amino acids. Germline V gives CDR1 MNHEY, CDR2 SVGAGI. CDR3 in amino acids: CASAGGLNQFF. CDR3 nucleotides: TGTGCCAGCGCAGGAGGATTGAATCAGTTCTTC.

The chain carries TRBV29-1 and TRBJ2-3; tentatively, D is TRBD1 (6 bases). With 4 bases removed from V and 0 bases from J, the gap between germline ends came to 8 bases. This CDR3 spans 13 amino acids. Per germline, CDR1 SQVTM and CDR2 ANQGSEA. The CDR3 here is CSVAGVSTDTQYF. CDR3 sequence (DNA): TGCAGCGTTGCAGGGGTTAGCACAGATACGCAGTATTTT.

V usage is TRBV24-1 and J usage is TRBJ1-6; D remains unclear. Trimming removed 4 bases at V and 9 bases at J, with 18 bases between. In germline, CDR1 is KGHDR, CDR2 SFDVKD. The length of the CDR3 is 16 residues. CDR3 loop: CATSEVPGREGSPLHF. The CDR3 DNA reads TGTGCCACCAGTGAGGTACCGGGAAGGGAAGGTTCACCCCTCCACTTT.

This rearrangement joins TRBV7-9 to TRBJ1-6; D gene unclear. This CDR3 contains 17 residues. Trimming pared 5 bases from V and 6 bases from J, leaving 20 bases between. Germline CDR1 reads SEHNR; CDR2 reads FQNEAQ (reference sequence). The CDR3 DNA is TGTGCCAGCAGCCCTGCTAGACCCGCCTTCGGTAATTCACCCCTCCACTTT. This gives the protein CASSPARPAFGNSPLHF.

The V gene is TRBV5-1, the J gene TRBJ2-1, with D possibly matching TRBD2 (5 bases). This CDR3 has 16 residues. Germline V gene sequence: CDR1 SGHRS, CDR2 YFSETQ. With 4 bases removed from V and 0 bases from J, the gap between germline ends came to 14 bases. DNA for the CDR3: TGCGCCAGCAGCCTCGATCCGGACTCCTCCTACAATGAGCAGTTCTTC. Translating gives CASSLDPDSSYNEQFF.

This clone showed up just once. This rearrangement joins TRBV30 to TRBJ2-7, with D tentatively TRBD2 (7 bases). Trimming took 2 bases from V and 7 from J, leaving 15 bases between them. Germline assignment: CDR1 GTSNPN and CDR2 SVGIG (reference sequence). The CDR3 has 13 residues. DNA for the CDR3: TGTGCCTGGAGTAAAAGGGGGGGGAGTGAGCAGTACTTC. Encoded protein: CAWSKRGGSEQYF.

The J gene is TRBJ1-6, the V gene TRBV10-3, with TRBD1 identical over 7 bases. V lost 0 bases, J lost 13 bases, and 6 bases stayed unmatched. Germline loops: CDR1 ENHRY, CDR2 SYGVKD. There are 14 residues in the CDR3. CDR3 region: CAISESTGSDPLHF. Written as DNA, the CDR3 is TGTGCCATCAGTGAGTCGACAGGGTCAGACCCCCTCCACTTT.

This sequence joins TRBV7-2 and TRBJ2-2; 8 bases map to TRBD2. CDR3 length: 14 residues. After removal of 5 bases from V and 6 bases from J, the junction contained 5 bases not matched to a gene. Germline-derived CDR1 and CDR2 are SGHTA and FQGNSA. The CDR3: CASSPVAGPGELFF. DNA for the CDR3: TGTGCCAGCAGCCCCGTAGCGGGACCCGGGGAGCTGTTTTTT.

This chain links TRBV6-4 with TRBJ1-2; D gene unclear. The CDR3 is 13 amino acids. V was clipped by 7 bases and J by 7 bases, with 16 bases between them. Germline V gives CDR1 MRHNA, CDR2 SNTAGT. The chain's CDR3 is CASKQPDWAGYTF. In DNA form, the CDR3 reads TGTGCCAGCAAACAGCCAGATTGGGCTGGCTACACCTTC.

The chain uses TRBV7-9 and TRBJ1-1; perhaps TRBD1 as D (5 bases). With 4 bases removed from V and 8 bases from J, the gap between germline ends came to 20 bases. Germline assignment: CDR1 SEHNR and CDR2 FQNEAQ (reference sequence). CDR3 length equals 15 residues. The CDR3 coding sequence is TGTGCCAGCAGCTGGTCAGGGACGGGAGCGTGGGAAGCTTTCTTT. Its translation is CASSWSGTGAWEAFF.

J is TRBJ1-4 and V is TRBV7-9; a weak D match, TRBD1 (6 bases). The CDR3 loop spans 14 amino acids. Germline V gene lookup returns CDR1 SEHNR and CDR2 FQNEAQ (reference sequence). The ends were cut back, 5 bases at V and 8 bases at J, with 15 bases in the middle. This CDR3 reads CASSPEAQGEKLFF. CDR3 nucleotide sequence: TGTGCCAGCAGCCCCGAAGCCCAGGGGGAAAAACTGTTTTTT.

CDR3 in DNA: TGTGCCAGCAGCTTAGAAGCGGGGGGCGCCCTCAATGAGCAGTTCTTC. Translation: CASSLEAGGALNEQFF. This sequence joins TRBV7-6 and TRBJ2-1; 9 bases map to TRBD2. Losses at the gene ends were 1 base for V and 6 bases for J; bases not matched to a gene: 7. The CDR3 is 16 amino acids. The germline CDR1 and CDR2 sequences are SGHVS and FNYEAQ. Combining the CDR3 with reference TRBV7-6 and TRBJ2-1 gives the whole variable domain GAGVSQSPRYKVTKRGQDVALRCDPISGHVSLYWYRQALGQGPEFLTYFNYEAQQDKSGLPNDRFSAERPEGSISTLTIQRTEQRDSAMYRCASSLEAGGALNEQFFGPGTRLTVL.

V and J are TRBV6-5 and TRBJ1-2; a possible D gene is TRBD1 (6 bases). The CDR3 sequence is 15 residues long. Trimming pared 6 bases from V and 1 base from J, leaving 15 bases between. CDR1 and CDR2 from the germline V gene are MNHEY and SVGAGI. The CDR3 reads CASSPSGTFNYGYTF. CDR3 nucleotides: TGTGCCAGCAGCCCCTCCGGGACATTTAACTATGGCTACACCTTC.

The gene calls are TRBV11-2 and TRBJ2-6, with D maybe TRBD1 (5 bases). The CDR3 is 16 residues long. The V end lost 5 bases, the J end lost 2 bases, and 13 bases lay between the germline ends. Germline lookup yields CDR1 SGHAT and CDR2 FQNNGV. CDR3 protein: CASSTQVITGANVLTF. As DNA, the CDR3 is TGTGCCAGCAGCACACAGGTCATCACTGGGGCCAACGTCCTGACTTTC.

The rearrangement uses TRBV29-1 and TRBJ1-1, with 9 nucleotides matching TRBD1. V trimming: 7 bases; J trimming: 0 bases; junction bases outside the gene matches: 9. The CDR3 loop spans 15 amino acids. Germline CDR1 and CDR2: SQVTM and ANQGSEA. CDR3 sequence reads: CSAGDRAPLNTEAFF. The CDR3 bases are TGCAGCGCCGGGGACAGGGCCCCCCTGAACACTGAAGCTTTCTTT.

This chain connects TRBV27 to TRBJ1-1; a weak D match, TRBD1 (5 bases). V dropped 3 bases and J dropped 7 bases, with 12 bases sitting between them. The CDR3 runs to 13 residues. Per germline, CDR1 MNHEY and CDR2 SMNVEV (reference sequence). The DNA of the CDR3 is TGTGCCAGCAGTTTTGGGGGGTTGGTTGAAGCTTTCTTT. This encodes CASSFGGLVEAFF.

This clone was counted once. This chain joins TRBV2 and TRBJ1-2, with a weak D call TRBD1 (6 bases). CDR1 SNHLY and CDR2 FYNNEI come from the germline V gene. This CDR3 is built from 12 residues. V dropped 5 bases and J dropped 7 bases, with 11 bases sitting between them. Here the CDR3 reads CASSTTGGGYTF. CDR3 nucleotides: TGTGCCAGCAGTACGACAGGAGGTGGCTACACCTTC. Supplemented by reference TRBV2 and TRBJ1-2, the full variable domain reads EPEVTQTPSHQVTQMGQEVILRCVPISNHLYFYWYRQILGQKVEFLVSFYNNEISEKSEIFDDQFSVERPDGSNFTLKIRSTKLEDSAMYFCASSTTGGGYTFGSGTRLTVV.